The clone carrying this TCR beta chain was detected only once. This specimen comes from a study of blood T cell repertoires in COVID-19. Background on the study: Collection of acute and convalescent COVID-19 samples took place in the United States, Italy and Spain. Nucleic acid was either cDNA or gDNA, and it came from T cells, B-cell-depleted T cells, or PBMCs.

V dropped 7 bases and J dropped 0; count of bases not matched to a gene: 5. Germline CDR1 reads KGHSH; CDR2 reads LQKENI. CDR3 length equals 15 residues. Per the study methods: Scientists estimated how many nucleated cells there were by amplifying reference gene primers. Repertoires were generated with immunoSEQ multiplex PCR, while TCRdb's copy carries only in-frame clones and drops some. The V and J calls and the clone size are those of that table, but D and trimming were determined from the DNA. The table lists 200,000 to 250,000 clones, about four fifths of them singletons. The sequencing sample was made of peripheral blood. J is TRBJ2-2 and V is TRBV18, with TRBD2 matching over 7 bases. This TCR derives from a man aged 25 to 45 who had recovered from COVID-19. The CDR3 loop reads CASLSGTTNTGELFF. The CDR3 nucleotides read TGTGCCAGCTTGTCAGGGACTACGAACACCGGGGAGCTGTTTTTT.